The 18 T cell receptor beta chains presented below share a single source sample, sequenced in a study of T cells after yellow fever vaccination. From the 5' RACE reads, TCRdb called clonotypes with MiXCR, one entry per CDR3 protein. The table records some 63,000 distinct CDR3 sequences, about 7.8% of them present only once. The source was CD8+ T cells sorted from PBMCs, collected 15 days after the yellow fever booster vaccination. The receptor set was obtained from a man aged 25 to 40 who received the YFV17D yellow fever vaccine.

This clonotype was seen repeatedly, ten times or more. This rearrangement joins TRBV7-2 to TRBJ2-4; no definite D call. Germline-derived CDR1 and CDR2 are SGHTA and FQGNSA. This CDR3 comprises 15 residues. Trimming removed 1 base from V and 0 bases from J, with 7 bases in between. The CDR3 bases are TGTGCCAGCAGCTTAGATAGGTTAGCCAAAAACATTCAGTACTTC. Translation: CASSLDRLAKNIQYF.

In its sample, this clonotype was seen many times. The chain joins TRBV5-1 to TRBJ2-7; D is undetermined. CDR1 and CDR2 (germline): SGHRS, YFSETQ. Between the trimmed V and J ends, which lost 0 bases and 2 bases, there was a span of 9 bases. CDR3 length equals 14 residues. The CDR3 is CASSLAPPAYEQYF. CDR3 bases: TGCGCCAGCAGCTTGGCCCCCCCCGCCTACGAGCAGTACTTC. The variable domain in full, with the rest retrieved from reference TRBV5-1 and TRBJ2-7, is KAGVTQTPRYLIKTRGQQVTLSCSPISGHRSVSWYQQTPGQGLQFLFEYFSETQRNKGNFPGRFSGRQFSNSRSEMNVSTLELGDSALYLCASSLAPPAYEQYFGPGTRLTVT.

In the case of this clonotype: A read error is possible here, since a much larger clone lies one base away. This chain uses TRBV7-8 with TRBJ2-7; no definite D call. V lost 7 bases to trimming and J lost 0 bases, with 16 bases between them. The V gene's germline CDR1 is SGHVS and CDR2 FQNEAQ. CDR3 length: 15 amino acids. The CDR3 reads CASTLGQGSSYEQYF. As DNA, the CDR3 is TGTGCCAGCACCCTCGGGCAAGGCAGCTCCTACGAGCAGTACTTC.

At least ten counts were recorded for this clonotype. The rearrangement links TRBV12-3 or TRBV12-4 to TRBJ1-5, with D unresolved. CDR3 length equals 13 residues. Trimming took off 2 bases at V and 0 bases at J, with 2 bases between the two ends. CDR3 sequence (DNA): TGTGCCAGCAGTTTATCTAGCAATCAGCCCCAGCATTTT. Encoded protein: CASSLSSNQPQHF.

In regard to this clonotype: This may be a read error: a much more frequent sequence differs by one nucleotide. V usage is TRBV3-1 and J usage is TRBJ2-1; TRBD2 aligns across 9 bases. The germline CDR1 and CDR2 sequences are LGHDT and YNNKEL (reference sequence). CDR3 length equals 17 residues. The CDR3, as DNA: TGTGCCATCAGCCTCCCCGCGGGGGGGTCTGTGGACAATGAGCAGTTCTTC. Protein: CAISLPAGGSVDNEQFF.

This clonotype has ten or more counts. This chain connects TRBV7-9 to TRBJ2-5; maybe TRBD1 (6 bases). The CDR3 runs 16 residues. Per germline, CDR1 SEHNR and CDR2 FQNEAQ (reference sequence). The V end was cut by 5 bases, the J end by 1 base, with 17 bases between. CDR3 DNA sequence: TGTGCCAGCAGCCGAGGGACATTGGGCCTCCAAGAGACCCAGTACTTC. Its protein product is CASSRGTLGLQETQYF.

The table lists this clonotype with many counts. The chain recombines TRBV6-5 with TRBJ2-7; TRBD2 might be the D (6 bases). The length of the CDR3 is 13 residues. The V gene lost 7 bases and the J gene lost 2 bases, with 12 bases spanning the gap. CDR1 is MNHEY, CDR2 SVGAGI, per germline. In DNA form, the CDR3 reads TGTGCCAGCATCCGGGACTCTACCTACGAGCAGTACTTC. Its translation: CASIRDSTYEQYF.

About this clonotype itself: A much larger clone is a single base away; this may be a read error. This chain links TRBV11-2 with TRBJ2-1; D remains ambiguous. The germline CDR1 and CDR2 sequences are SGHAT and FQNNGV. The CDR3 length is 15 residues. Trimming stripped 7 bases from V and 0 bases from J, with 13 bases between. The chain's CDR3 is CASIQSSSSYNEQFF. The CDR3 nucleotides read TGTGCCAGCATCCAATCATCTAGCTCCTACAATGAGCAGTTCTTC. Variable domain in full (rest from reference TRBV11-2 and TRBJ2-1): EAGVAQSPRYKIIEKRQSVAFWCNPISGHATLYWYQQILGQGPKLLIQFQNNGVVDDSQLPKDRFSAERLKGVDSTLKIQPAKLEDSAVYLCASIQSSSSYNEQFFGPGTRLTVL.

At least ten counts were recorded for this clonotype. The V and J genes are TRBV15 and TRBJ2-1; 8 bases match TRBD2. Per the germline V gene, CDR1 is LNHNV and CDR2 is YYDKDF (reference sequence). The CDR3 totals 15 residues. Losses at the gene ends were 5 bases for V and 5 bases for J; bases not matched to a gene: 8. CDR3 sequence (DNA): TGTGCCACCAGCTTTGCCGGGACTAGGCACAATGAGCAGTTCTTC. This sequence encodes CATSFAGTRHNEQFF. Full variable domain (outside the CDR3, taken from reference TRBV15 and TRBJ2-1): DAMVIQNPRYQVTQFGKPVTLSCSQTLNHNVMYWYQQKSSQAPKLLFHYYDKDFNNEADTPDNFQSRRPNTSFCFLDIRSPGLGDTAMYLCATSFAGTRHNEQFFGPGTRLTVL.

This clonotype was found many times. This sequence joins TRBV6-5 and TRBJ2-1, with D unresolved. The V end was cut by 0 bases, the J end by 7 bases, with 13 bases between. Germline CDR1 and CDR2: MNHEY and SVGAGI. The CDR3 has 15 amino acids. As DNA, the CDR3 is TGTGCCAGCAGTTACTCTCGGCACCCGCCTAATGAGCAGTTCTTC. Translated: CASSYSRHPPNEQFF.

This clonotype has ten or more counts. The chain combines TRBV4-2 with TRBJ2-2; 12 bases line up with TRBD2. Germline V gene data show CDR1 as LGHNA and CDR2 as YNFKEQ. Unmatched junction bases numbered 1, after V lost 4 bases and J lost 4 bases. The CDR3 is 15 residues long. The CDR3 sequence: CASSPSGRATGELFF. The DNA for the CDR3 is TGTGCCAGCAGCCCTAGCGGGAGGGCCACCGGGGAGCTGTTTTTT.

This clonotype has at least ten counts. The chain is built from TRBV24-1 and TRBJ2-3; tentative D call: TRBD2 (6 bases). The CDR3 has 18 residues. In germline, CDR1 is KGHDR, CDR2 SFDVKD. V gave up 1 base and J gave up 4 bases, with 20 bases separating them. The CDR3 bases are TGTGCCACCAGTGATTTCCACACTAGCTGGGATCAAGCAGATACGCAGTATTTT. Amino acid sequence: CATSDFHTSWDQADTQYF.

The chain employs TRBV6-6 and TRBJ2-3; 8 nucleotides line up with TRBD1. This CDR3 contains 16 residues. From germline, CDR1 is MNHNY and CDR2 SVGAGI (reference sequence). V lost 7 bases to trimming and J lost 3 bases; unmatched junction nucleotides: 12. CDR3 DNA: TGTGCCAGCACCTCGCCCGACAGGGGCCCAACAGATACGCAGTATTTT. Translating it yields CASTSPDRGPTDTQYF.

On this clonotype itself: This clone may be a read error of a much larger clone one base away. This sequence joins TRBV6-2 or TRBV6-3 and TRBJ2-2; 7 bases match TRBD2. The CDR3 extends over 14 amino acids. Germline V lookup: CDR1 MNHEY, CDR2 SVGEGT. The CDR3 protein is CASSYGGGTVELFF. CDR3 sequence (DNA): TGTGCCAGCAGTTACGGCGGGGGTACCGTGGAGCTGTTTTTT.

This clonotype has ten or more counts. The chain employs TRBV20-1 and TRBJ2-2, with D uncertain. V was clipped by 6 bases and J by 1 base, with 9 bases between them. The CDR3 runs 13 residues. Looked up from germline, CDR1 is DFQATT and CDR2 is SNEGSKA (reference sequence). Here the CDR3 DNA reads TGCAGTGCCCCGGACGGGAACACCGGGGAGCTGTTTTTT. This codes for CSAPDGNTGELFF.

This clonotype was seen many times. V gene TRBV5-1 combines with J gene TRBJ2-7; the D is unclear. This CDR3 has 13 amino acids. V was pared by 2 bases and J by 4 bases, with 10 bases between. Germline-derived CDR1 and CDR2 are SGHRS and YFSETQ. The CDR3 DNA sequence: TGCGCCAGCAGCTTCCAGGCACAATACGAGCAGTACTTC. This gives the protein CASSFQAQYEQYF.

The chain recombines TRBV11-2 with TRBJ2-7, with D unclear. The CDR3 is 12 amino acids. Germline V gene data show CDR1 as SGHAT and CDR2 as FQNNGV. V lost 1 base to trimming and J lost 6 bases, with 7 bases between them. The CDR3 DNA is TGTGCCAGCAGCTTAGTTCGGGCCGAGCAGTACTTC. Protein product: CASSLVRAEQYF. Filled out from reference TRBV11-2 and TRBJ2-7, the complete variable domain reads EAGVAQSPRYKIIEKRQSVAFWCNPISGHATLYWYQQILGQGPKLLIQFQNNGVVDDSQLPKDRFSAERLKGVDSTLKIQPAKLEDSAVYLCASSLVRAEQYFGPGTRLTVT.

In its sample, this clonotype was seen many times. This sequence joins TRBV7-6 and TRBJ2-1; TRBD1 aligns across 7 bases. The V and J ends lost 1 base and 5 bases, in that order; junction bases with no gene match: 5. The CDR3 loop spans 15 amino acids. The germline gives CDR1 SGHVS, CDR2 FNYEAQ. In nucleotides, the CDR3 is TGTGCCAGCAGCTTAGGACAGGGCGTAAACAATGAGCAGTTCTTC. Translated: CASSLGQGVNNEQFF.